The T cell receptor beta chain under discussion was sequenced for a study of blood T cell repertoires in COVID-19. Turning to the study itself: The samples span acute and convalescent COVID-19 from the United States, Italy and Spain. PBMCs, B-cell-depleted T cells, or T cells were the source of the cDNA or gDNA that made up the material.

Per the study methods: It was from reference gene primer amplification that nucleated cell counts were estimated. The assay was immunoSEQ multiplex PCR, and TCRdb's table has in-frame clones only and misses some. Clonal size and the V and J genes are those of that table, whereas D and trimming came from the DNA. The data hold 83,000 or so clones, with around 87% observed a single time. This CDR3 is 12 amino acids long. Per germline, CDR1 SGHTA and CDR2 FQGNSA. Germline trimming cut 4 bases from V and 7 bases from J; bases unmatched to any gene: 3. The sequencing sample was made of peripheral blood. The chain is built from TRBV7-2 and TRBJ2-5; TRBD2 agrees at 7 bases. This receptor was taken from an elderly man with active or convalescent COVID-19. CDR3 sequence: CASSYLAGTQYF. In DNA, the CDR3 is TGTGCCAGCAGCTATTTAGCGGGGACCCAGTACTTC.